The 6 T cell receptor beta chains below come from one sample, sequenced in a study of cytomegalovirus exposure and HLA in healthy donors. Only in-frame clones appear in the TCRdb table, and some are missing; sequencing was by immunoSEQ multiplex PCR. The table shows more than 100,000 clones, with approximately 90% occurring only once. Material: PBMCs. These receptors originate from a woman between 18 and 29 years old in good health and CMV-seropositive.

This sequence joins TRBV2 and TRBJ2-7, with TRBD1 matching over 7 bases. CDR3 length: 14 amino acids. Germline V CDR1 and CDR2: SNHLY, FYNNEI. V trimming: 6 bases; J trimming: 1 base; junction bases outside the gene matches: 6. The chain's CDR3 is CASRERDSSYEQYF. CDR3 DNA: TGTGCCAGCAGGGAACGGGACAGTTCCTACGAGCAGTACTTC.

The V and J genes are TRBV7-2 and TRBJ1-2; TRBD1 agrees at 7 bases. Germline V gene sequence: CDR1 SGHTA, CDR2 FQGNSA. The trim removed 5 bases at V and 8 bases at J, leaving 8 bases unmatched. This CDR3 is 13 amino acids long. CDR3 loop: CASSKTGSEGYTF. The DNA for the CDR3 is TGTGCCAGCAGCAAGACAGGGAGCGAGGGCTACACCTTC.

The chain links TRBV29-1 to TRBJ1-3, with D uncertain. The V end was cut by 7 bases, the J end by 2 bases, with 6 bases between. The germline CDR1 and CDR2 sequences are SQVTM and ANQGSEA. This CDR3 region has 11 residues. Here the CDR3 DNA reads TGCAGCGGTCGGGCTGGAAACACCATATATTTT. It yields the protein CSGRAGNTIYF.

This chain connects TRBV18 to TRBJ1-2; possibly TRBD1 for D (6 bases). There are 16 residues in the CDR3. CDR1 and CDR2 from the germline V gene are KGHSH and LQKENI. Trimming pared 3 bases from V and 4 bases from J, leaving 18 bases between. This chain's CDR3 is CASSPKGTGQSYGYTF. Here the CDR3 DNA reads TGTGCCAGCTCACCGAAGGGAACAGGACAGTCCTATGGCTACACCTTC.

CDR3 loop: CASSSWLNEKLFF. The CDR3 bases are TGTGCCAGCAGCTCCTGGCTGAATGAAAAACTGTTTTTT. The chain has TRBV7-2 and TRBJ1-4; no reliable D call. The CDR3 contains 13 residues. V dropped 4 bases and J dropped 5 bases, with 8 bases sitting between them. Germline CDR1 SGHTA, CDR2 FQGNSA.

This chain uses TRBV6-5 with TRBJ2-7; D is uncertain. Germline lookup yields CDR1 MNHEY and CDR2 SVGAGI. V lost 6 bases, J lost 5 bases, and 14 bases lay in between. The CDR3 contains 13 residues. The CDR3 sequence is CASSPTIFHEQYF. As DNA, the CDR3 is TGTGCCAGCAGCCCAACTATTTTCCACGAGCAGTACTTC.